Sequencing of this T cell receptor (beta chain) was carried out in a study of T cell responses to AZD1222 COVID-19 vaccine. General study results and limits: Baseline serology detected seropositivity in only six AZD1222 recipients.

Sequencing was performed with immunoSEQ multiplex PCR; in TCRdb, only in-frame clones are kept and a portion is missing. This sample yields some 140,000 clones, of which 93% are seen a single time; around 3.1% belongs to the top ten. Trimming took off 0 bases at V and 2 bases at J, with 14 bases between the two ends. Germline CDR1 and CDR2: SGDLS and YYNGEE. CDR3 length: 17 residues. As to this clone: Its antigen remains unknown.

V usage is TRBV9 and J usage is TRBJ2-2; maybe TRBD1 (5 bases). Sequencing was performed on peripheral blood, taken on day 0 of AZD1222 vaccination. The clonotype was recovered from an adult in good health. In nucleotides, the CDR3 is TGTGCCAGCAGCGTAGTCTCAGGGCTCTCTAACACCGGGGAGCTGTTTTTT. Protein product: CASSVVSGLSNTGELFF. The whole variable domain, filled in from reference TRBV9 and TRBJ2-2, reads DSGVTQTPKHLITATGQRVTLRCSPRSGDLSVYWYQQSLDQGLQFLIQYYNGEERAKGNILERFSAQQFPDLHSELNLSSLELGDSALYFCASSVVSGLSNTGELFFGEGSRLTVL.